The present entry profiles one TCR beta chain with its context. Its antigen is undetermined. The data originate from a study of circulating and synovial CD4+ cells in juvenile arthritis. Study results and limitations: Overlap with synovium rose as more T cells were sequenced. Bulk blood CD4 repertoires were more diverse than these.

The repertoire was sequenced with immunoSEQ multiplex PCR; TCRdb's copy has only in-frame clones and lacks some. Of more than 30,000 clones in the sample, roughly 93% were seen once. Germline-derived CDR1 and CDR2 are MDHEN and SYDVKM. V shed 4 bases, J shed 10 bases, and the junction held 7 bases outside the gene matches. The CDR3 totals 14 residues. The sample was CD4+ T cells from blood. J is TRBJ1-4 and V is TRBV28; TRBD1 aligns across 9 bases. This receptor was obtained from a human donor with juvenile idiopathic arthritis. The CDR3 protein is CASSSGQGGVKLFF. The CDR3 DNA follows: TGTGCCAGCAGTTCGGGACAGGGCGGCGTAAAACTGTTTTTT. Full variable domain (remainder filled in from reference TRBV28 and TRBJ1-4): DVKVTQSSRYLVKRTGEKVFLECVQDMDHENMFWYRQDPGLGLRLIYFSYDVKMKEKGDIPEGYSVSREKKERFSLILESASTNQTSMYLCASSSGQGGVKLFFGSGTQLSVL.